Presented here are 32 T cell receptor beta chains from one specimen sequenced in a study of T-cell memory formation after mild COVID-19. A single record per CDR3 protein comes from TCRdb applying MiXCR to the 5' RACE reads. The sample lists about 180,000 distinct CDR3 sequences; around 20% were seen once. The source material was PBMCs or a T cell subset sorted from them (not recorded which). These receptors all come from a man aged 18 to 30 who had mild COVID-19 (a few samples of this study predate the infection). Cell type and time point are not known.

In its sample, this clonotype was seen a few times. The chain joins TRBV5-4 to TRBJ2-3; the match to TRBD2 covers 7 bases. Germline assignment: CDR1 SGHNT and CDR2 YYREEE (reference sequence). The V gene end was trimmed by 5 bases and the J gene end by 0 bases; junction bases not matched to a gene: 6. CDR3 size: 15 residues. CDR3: CASRPTSASTDTQYF. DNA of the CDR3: TGTGCCAGCAGGCCTACTAGCGCTAGCACAGATACGCAGTATTTT.

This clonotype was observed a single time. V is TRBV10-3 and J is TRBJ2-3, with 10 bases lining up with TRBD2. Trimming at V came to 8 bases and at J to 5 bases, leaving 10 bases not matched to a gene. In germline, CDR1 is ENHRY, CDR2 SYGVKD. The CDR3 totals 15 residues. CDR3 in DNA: TGTGCCATCTCCGAGCGGGGGGGCCAGGGAGATACGCAGTATTTT. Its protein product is CAISERGGQGDTQYF.

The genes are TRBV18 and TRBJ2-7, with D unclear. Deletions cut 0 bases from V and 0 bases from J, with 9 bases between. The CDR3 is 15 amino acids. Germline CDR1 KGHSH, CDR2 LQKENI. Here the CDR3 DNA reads TGTGCCAGCTCACCACCGACACTGTCCTCCTACGAGCAGTACTTC. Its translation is CASSPPTLSSYEQYF. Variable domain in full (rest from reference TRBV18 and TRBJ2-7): NAGVMQNPRHLVRRRGQEARLRCSPMKGHSHVYWYRQLPEEGLKFMVYLQKENIIDESGMPKERFSAEFPKEGPSILRIQQVVRGDSAAYFCASSPPTLSSYEQYFGPGTRLTVT.

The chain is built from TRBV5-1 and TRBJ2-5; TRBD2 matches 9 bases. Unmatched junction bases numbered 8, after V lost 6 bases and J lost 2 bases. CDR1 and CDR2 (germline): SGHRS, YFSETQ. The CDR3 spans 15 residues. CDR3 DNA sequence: TGCGCCAGCAACCGGCAAGCGGGGGGTCAAGAGACCCAGTACTTC. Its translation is CASNRQAGGQETQYF. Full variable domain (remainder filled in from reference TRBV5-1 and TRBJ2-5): KAGVTQTPRYLIKTRGQQVTLSCSPISGHRSVSWYQQTPGQGLQFLFEYFSETQRNKGNFPGRFSGRQFSNSRSEMNVSTLELGDSALYLCASNRQAGGQETQYFGPGTRLLVL.

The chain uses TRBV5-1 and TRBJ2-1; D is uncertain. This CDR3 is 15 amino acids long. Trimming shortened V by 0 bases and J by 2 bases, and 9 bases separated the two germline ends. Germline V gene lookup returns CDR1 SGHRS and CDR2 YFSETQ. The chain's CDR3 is CASSLADDAYNEQFF. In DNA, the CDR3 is TGCGCCAGCAGCTTGGCAGACGATGCCTACAATGAGCAGTTCTTC.

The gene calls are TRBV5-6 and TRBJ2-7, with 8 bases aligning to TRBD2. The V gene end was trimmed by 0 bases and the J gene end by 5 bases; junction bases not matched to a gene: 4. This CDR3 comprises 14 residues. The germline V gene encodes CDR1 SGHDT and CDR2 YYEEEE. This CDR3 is CASSLGGGQDEQYF. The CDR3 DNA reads TGTGCCAGCAGCTTGGGCGGGGGGCAAGACGAGCAGTACTTC.

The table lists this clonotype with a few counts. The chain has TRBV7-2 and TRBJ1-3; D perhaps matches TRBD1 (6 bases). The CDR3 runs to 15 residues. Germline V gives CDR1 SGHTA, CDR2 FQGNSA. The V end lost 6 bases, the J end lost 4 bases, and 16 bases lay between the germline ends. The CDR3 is CASRLQGVSGNTIYF. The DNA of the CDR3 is TGTGCCAGCAGGCTACAGGGAGTCTCAGGAAACACCATATATTTT. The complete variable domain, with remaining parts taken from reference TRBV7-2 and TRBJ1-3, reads GAGVSQSPSNKVTEKGKDVELRCDPISGHTALYWYRQSLGQGLEFLIYFQGNSAPDKSGLPSDRFSAERTGGSVSTLTIQRTQQEDSAVYLCASRLQGVSGNTIYFGEGSWLTVV.

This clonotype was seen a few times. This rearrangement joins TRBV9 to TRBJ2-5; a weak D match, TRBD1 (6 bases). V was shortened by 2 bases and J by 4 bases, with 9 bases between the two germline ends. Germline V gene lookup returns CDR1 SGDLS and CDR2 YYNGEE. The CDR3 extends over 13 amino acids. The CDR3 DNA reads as TGTGCCAGCAGCGTTCAGGGGTCAGAGACCCAGTACTTC. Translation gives CASSVQGSETQYF.

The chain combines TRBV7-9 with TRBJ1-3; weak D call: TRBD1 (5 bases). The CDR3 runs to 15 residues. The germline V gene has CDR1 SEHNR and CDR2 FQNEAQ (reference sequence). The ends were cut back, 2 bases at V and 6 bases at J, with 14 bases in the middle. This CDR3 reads CASSLTGGALNTIYF. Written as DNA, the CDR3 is TGTGCCAGCAGCTTAACGGGGGGAGCACTAAACACCATATATTTT.

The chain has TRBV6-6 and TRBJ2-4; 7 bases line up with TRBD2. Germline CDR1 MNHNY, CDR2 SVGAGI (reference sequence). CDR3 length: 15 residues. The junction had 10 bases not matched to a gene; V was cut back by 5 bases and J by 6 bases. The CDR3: CASSRPSSGANIQYF. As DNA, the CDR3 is TGTGCCAGCAGTCGACCCTCTAGCGGTGCAAACATTCAGTACTTC.

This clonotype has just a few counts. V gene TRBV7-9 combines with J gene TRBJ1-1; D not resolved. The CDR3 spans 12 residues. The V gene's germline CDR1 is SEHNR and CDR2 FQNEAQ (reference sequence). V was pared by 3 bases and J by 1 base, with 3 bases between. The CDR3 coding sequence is TGTGCCAGCAGCTTTTGGAACACTGAAGCTTTCTTT. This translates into CASSFWNTEAFF.

The CDR3 coding sequence is TGTGCCATCAGTCGCTCGCGGACGGGGGATAGCAATCAGCCCCAGCATTTT. Translation: CAISRSRTGDSNQPQHF. This chain links TRBV10-3 with TRBJ1-5, with TRBD1 as a possible D gene (5 bases). Germline CDR1 and CDR2: ENHRY and SYGVKD. Trimming removed 5 bases at V and 0 bases at J, with 17 bases between. This CDR3 has 17 amino acids.

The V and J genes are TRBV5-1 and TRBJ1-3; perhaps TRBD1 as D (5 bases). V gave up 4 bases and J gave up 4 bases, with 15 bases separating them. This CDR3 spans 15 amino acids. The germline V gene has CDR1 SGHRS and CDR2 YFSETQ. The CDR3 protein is CASSPGTDHGNTIYF. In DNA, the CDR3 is TGCGCCAGCAGCCCTGGGACGGACCACGGAAACACCATATATTTT.

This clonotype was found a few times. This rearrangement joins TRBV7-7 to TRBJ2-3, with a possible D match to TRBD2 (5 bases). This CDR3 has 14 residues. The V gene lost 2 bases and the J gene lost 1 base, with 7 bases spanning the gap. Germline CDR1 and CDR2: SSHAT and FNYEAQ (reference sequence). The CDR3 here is CASSLYGGTDTQYF. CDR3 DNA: TGTGCCAGCAGCTTATACGGGGGCACAGATACGCAGTATTTT.

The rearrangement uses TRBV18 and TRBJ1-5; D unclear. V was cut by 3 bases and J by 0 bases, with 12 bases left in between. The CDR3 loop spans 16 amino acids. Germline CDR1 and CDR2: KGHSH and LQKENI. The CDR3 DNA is TGTGCCAGCTCACCGGGAGGGTACTATAGCAATCAGCCCCAGCATTTT. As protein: CASSPGGYYSNQPQHF. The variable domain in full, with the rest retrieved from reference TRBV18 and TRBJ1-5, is NAGVMQNPRHLVRRRGQEARLRCSPMKGHSHVYWYRQLPEEGLKFMVYLQKENIIDESGMPKERFSAEFPKEGPSILRIQQVVRGDSAAYFCASSPGGYYSNQPQHFGDGTRLSIL.

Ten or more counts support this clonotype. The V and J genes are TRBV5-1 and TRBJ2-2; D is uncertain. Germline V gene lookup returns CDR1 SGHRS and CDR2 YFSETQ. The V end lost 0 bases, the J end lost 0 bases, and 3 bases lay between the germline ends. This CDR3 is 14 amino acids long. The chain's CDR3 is CASSLGANTGELFF. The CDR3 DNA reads TGCGCCAGCAGCTTGGGTGCGAACACCGGGGAGCTGTTTTTT.

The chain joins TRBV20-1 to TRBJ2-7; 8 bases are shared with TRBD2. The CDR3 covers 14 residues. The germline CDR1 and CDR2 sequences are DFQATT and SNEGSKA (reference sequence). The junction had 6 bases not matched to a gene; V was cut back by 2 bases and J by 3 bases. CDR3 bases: TGCAGTGCTAGAAAGGGACTAGGGGTCTACGAGCAGTACTTC. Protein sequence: CSARKGLGVYEQYF.

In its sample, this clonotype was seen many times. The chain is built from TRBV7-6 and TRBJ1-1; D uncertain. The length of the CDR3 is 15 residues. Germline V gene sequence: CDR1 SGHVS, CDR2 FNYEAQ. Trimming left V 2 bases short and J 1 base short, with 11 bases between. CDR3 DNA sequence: TGTGCCAGCAGCTTATTCGAGACGAGGAACACTGAAGCTTTCTTT. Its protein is CASSLFETRNTEAFF.

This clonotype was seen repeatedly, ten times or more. The CDR3 sequence: CSVGYLTPGEQYF. In nucleotides, the CDR3 is TGCAGCGTGGGGTATTTGACTCCGGGCGAGCAGTACTTC. The chain combines TRBV29-1 with TRBJ2-7; unclear D gene. V was cut by 6 bases and J by 6 bases, with 18 bases left in between. CDR1 and CDR2 (germline): SQVTM, ANQGSEA. The CDR3 spans 13 residues.

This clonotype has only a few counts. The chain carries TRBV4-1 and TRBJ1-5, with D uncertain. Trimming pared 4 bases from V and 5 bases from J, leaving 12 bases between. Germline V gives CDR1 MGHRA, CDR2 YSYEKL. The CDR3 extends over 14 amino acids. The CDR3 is CASSLTRADQPQHF. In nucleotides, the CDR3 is TGCGCCAGCAGCCTGACTCGGGCCGATCAGCCCCAGCATTTT.

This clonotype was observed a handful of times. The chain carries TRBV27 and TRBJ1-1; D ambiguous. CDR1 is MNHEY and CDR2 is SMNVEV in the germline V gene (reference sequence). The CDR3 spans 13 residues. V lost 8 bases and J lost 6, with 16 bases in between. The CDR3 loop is CASVSPTRSEAFF. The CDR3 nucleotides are TGTGCCAGCGTATCACCCACCCGATCTGAAGCTTTCTTT.

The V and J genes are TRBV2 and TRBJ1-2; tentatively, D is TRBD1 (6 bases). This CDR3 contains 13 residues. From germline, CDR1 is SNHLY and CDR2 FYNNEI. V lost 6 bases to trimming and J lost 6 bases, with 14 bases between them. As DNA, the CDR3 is TGTGCCAGCAGGAGGCAGGGGACGAATGGCTACACCTTC. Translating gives CASRRQGTNGYTF.

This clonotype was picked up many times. The CDR3 nucleotides are TGCAGCGTCACAAGGGACCTCGGGACCGAGACCCAGTACTTC. This gives the protein CSVTRDLGTETQYF. This chain joins TRBV29-1 and TRBJ2-5; D possibly uses TRBD1 or TRBD2 (5 bases each). Per germline, CDR1 SQVTM and CDR2 ANQGSEA. The CDR3 has 14 amino acids. Trimming left V 6 bases short and J 5 bases short, with 19 bases between.

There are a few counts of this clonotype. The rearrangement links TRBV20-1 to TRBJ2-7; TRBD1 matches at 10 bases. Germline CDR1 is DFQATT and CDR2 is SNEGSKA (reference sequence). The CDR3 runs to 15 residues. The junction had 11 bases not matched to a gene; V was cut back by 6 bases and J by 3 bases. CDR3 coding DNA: TGCAGTGCCATTAAACCGGGGACAGGGGTCTACGAGCAGTACGTC. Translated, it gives CSAIKPGTGVYEQYV.

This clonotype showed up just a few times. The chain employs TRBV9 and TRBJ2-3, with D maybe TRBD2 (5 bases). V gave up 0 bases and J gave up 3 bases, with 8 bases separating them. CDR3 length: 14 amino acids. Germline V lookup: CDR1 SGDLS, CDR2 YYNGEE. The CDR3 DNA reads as TGTGCCAGCAGCGTAGGATCGGGGACAGATACGCAGTATTTT. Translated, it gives CASSVGSGTDTQYF.

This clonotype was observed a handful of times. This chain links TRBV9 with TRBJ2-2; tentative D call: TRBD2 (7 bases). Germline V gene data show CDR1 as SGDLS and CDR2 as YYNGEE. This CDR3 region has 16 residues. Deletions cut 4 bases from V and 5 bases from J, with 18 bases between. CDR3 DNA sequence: TGTGCCAGCAGCAGACGTGGGGGGGCCCTGACCGGGGAGCTGTTTTTT. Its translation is CASSRRGGALTGELFF. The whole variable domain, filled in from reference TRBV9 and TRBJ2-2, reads DSGVTQTPKHLITATGQRVTLRCSPRSGDLSVYWYQQSLDQGLQFLIQYYNGEERAKGNILERFSAQQFPDLHSELNLSSLELGDSALYFCASSRRGGALTGELFFGEGSRLTVL.

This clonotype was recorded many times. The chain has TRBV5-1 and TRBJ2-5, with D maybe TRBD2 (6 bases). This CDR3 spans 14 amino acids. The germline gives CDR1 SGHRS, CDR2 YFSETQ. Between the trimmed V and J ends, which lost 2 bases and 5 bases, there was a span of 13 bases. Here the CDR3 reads CASSFRGIEETQYF. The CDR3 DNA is TGCGCCAGCAGCTTCCGCGGGATTGAGGAGACCCAGTACTTC.

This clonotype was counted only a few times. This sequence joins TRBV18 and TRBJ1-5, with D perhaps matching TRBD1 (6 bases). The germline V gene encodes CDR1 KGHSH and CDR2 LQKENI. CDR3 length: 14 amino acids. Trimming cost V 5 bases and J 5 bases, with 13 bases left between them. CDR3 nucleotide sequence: TGTGCCAGCTCATCCACAGGGAGCGATCAGCCCCAGCATTTT. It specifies CASSSTGSDQPQHF.

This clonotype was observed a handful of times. The chain's CDR3 is CASSFPLAGKNIQYF. The CDR3 DNA is TGTGCCAGCAGCTTCCCCTTAGCGGGGAAAAACATTCAGTACTTC. The chain has TRBV11-1 and TRBJ2-4; TRBD2 aligns across 8 bases. This CDR3 has 15 amino acids. Trimming cost V 3 bases and J 4 bases; bases outside gene matches: 5. Germline CDR1 reads SGHAT; CDR2 reads FQDESV (reference sequence). Drawing the rest from reference TRBV11-1 and TRBJ2-4, the complete variable domain is EAEVAQSPRYKITEKSQAVAFWCDPISGHATLYWYRQILGQGPELLVQFQDESVVDDSQLPKDRFSAERLKGVDSTLKIQPAELGDSAMYLCASSFPLAGKNIQYFGAGTRLSVL.

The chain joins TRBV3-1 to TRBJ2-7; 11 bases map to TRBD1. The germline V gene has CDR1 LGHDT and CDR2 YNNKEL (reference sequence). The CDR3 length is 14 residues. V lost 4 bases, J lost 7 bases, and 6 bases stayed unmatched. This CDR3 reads CASSRTGGAEEQYV. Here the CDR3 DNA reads TGTGCCAGCAGCCGGACAGGGGGCGCGGAAGAGCAGTACGTC.

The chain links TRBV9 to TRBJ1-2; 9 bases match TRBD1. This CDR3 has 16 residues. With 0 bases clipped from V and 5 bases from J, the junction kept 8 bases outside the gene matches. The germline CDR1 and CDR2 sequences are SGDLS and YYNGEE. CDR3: CASSVGGTGSKYGYTF. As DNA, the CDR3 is TGTGCCAGCAGCGTAGGGGGGACAGGGTCGAAGTATGGCTACACCTTC.

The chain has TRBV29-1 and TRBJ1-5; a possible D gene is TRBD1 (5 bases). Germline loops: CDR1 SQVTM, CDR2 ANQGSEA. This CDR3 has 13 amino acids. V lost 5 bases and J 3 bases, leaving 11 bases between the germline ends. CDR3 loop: CSVRDGPNQPQHF. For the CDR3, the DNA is TGCAGCGTTCGGGACGGGCCCAATCAGCCCCAGCATTTT.